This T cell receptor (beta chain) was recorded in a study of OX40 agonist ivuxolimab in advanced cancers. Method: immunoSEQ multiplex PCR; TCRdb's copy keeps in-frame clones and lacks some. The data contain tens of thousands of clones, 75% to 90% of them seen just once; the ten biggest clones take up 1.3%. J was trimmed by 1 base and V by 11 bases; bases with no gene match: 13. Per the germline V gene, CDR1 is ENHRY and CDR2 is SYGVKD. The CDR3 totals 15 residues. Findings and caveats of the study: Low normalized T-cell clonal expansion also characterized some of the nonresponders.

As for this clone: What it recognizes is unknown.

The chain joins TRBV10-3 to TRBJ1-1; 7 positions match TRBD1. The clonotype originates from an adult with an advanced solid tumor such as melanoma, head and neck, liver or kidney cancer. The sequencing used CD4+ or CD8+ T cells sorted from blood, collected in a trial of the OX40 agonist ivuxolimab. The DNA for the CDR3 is TGTGCCGGCAGCTCCGGGACAGTGAGGAACACTGAAGCTTTCTTT. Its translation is CAGSSGTVRNTEAFF.